These 23 T cell receptor beta chains were sequenced from one sample in a study of identical twins. One entry per CDR3 protein results from TCRdb running MiXCR on the 5' RACE reads. Among a few hundred thousand distinct CDR3 sequences, around 18% were seen once, and the ten largest hold roughly an eighth. Sample: naive T cells sorted from blood. The receptors shown here come from a man aged 50 to 60 in good health.

This clonotype has more than one count but fewer than ten. The V and J genes are TRBV7-8 and TRBJ2-7; D might be TRBD1 (6 bases). Trimming shortened V by 0 bases and J by 4 bases, and 19 bases separated the two germline ends. The CDR3 is 17 amino acids. CDR1 is SGHVS, CDR2 FQNEAQ, per germline. The CDR3 here is CASSLAFWQGSTYEQYF. The CDR3 DNA reads as TGTGCCAGCAGCTTAGCATTCTGGCAGGGGAGTACTTACGAGCAGTACTTC.

The CDR3: CSARAQGPGNTIYF. CDR3 nucleotides: TGCAGTGCTAGGGCCCAAGGCCCTGGAAACACCATATATTTT. The J gene is TRBJ1-3, the V gene TRBV20-1; D is uncertain. Trimming cost V 3 bases and J 2 bases, with 11 bases left between them. The CDR3 length is 14 residues. Germline V gene lookup returns CDR1 DFQATT and CDR2 SNEGSKA (reference sequence).

There are many counts of this clonotype. V and J are TRBV18 and TRBJ2-1; TRBD2 is a possible D gene (5 bases). CDR3 length: 13 residues. V was shortened by 3 bases and J by 6 bases, with 9 bases between the two germline ends. The germline gives CDR1 KGHSH, CDR2 LQKENI. In DNA, the CDR3 is TGTGCCAGCTCACCGGGAGTAGTCAATGAGCAGTTCTTC. It is translated as CASSPGVVNEQFF.

This clonotype has more than one count but fewer than ten. The rearrangement uses TRBV4-3 and TRBJ2-1, with D uncertain. This CDR3 comprises 14 residues. The germline gives CDR1 LGHNA, CDR2 YSLEER. V was trimmed by 0 bases and J by 3 bases, leaving 6 bases between them. The CDR3 loop reads CASSQERYYNEQFF. CDR3 DNA sequence: TGCGCCAGCAGCCAAGAGCGGTACTACAATGAGCAGTTCTTC.

This rearrangement joins TRBV11-2 to TRBJ2-2; tentatively, D is TRBD1 (5 bases). The CDR3 has 12 amino acids. The V gene lost 6 bases and the J gene lost 5 bases, with 7 bases spanning the gap. The germline V gene has CDR1 SGHAT and CDR2 FQNNGV. The CDR3 is CASRQETGELFF. The CDR3 DNA is TGTGCCAGCAGACAGGAAACCGGGGAGCTGTTTTTT.

This clonotype was seen ten or more times. The chain joins TRBV27 to TRBJ1-3, with unresolved D. This CDR3 spans 18 amino acids. The V end lost 2 bases, the J end lost 0 bases, and 17 bases lay between the germline ends. Germline CDR1 and CDR2: MNHEY and SMNVEV (reference sequence). CDR3 protein: CASSLMGFGESSGNTIYF. The CDR3, as DNA: TGTGCCAGCAGTTTAATGGGGTTTGGGGAAAGCTCTGGAAACACCATATATTTT.

V usage is TRBV18 and J usage is TRBJ2-7; unclear D gene. Germline V CDR1 and CDR2: KGHSH, LQKENI. Deletions cut 6 bases from V and 6 bases from J, with 15 bases between. This CDR3 has 13 amino acids. CDR3 nucleotide sequence: TGTGCCAGCTCCCTCTCAGCCACGGGCGAGCAGTACTTC. Translated, it gives CASSLSATGEQYF.

This clonotype was detected a few times. The chain couples TRBV5-1 to TRBJ2-3, with TRBD1 matching 10 bases. The V segment lost 5 bases and the J segment 3 bases; nucleotides outside the gene matches: 12. CDR1 and CDR2 from the germline V gene are SGHRS and YFSETQ. The CDR3 consists of 17 residues. CDR3 sequence (DNA): TGCGCCAGCAGGCGAAGAGCTTCGGGACAGGGGACAGATACGCAGTATTTT. It specifies CASRRRASGQGTDTQYF.

The chain recombines TRBV11-1 with TRBJ2-2; 12 positions match TRBD2. This CDR3 comprises 19 residues. Trimming removed 2 bases from V and 5 bases from J; junction bases left unmatched: 12. Germline loops: CDR1 SGHAT, CDR2 FQDESV (reference sequence). CDR3 residues: CASSLTVGLAGSGTGELFF. The CDR3 DNA is TGTGCCAGCAGCTTAACGGTCGGACTAGCGGGATCAGGAACCGGGGAGCTGTTTTTT.

The table lists this clonotype with a few counts. The V and J genes are TRBV15 and TRBJ2-7; D uncertain. The germline V gene encodes CDR1 LNHNV and CDR2 YYDKDF (reference sequence). The CDR3 has 13 residues. The V gene lost 1 base and the J gene lost 5 bases, with 9 bases spanning the gap. The CDR3 reads CATSRGNRDEQYF. Here the CDR3 DNA reads TGTGCCACCAGCAGAGGTAATCGGGACGAGCAGTACTTC. The full variable domain, completed using reference TRBV15 and TRBJ2-7, is DAMVIQNPRYQVTQFGKPVTLSCSQTLNHNVMYWYQQKSSQAPKLLFHYYDKDFNNEADTPDNFQSRRPNTSFCFLDIRSPGLGDTAMYLCATSRGNRDEQYFGPGTRLTVT.

In this sample, this clonotype turned up a few times. The chain combines TRBV10-3 with TRBJ2-1; perhaps TRBD1 as D (6 bases). The CDR3 totals 13 residues. Germline V CDR1 and CDR2: ENHRY, SYGVKD. V lost 7 bases and J lost 5, with 12 bases in between. The CDR3 is CAITRQVNNEQFF. The CDR3 coding sequence is TGTGCCATCACGAGACAGGTAAACAATGAGCAGTTCTTC.

This clonotype was counted between two and nine times. V is TRBV5-6 and J is TRBJ2-1; D is perhaps TRBD2 (6 bases). CDR3 size: 14 residues. V was shortened by 2 bases and J by 1 base, with 7 bases between the two germline ends. The germline V gene has CDR1 SGHDT and CDR2 YYEEEE. CDR3 sequence reads: CASSFSGSYNEQFF. CDR3 sequence (DNA): TGTGCCAGCAGCTTTAGCGGTTCCTACAATGAGCAGTTCTTC.

This clonotype was picked up many times. J is TRBJ2-7 and V is TRBV20-1; 10 nucleotides agree with TRBD2. The trim removed 6 bases at V and 1 base at J, leaving 12 bases unmatched. The CDR3 covers 16 residues. Germline V CDR1 and CDR2: DFQATT, SNEGSKA (reference sequence). The CDR3 sequence is CSAEPLAGESSYEQYF. In nucleotides, the CDR3 is TGCAGTGCCGAACCCCTAGCGGGGGAGAGTTCCTACGAGCAGTACTTC.

The CDR3 sequence: CASSWPIQLAGGHTDTQYF. CDR3 nucleotides: TGCGCCAGCAGCTGGCCCATCCAACTAGCGGGGGGCCACACAGATACGCAGTATTTT. The chain couples TRBV5-1 to TRBJ2-3; TRBD2 agrees at 12 bases. J gave up 2 bases and V 3 bases, and 13 bases lay outside the gene matches. CDR1 is SGHRS and CDR2 is YFSETQ in the germline V gene. This CDR3 has 19 amino acids.

This clonotype came up a few times. The chain joins TRBV27 to TRBJ2-7; 7 nucleotides line up with TRBD2. This CDR3 has 15 amino acids. The germline V gene has CDR1 MNHEY and CDR2 SMNVEV (reference sequence). Trimming cost V 0 bases and J 6 bases; bases outside gene matches: 8. CDR3 amino acids: CASSLSASGGGEQYF. The CDR3 DNA reads as TGTGCCAGCAGTTTATCGGCTAGCGGCGGCGGCGAGCAGTACTTC.

The chain uses TRBV20-1 and TRBJ2-1, with 9 bases identical to TRBD2. The germline CDR1 and CDR2 sequences are DFQATT and SNEGSKA (reference sequence). After removal of 6 bases from V and 9 bases from J, the junction contained 9 bases not matched to a gene. The CDR3 runs 13 residues. CDR3 coding DNA: TGCAGTGCCCGACGGGTAGCGGGAGTTGAGCAGTTCTTC. It translates to CSARRVAGVEQFF.

This clonotype was observed at least ten times. V usage is TRBV29-1 and J usage is TRBJ2-1, with 11 bases lining up with TRBD2. V shed 4 bases and J 2 bases; nucleotides not matched to a gene: 10. The CDR3 spans 17 residues. CDR1 and CDR2 from the germline V gene are SQVTM and ANQGSEA. The CDR3 loop is CSVVFLAGGSTYNEQFF. In nucleotides, the CDR3 is TGCAGCGTTGTTTTTCTAGCGGGGGGAAGTACCTACAATGAGCAGTTCTTC.

This clonotype was seen once. The chain links TRBV5-1 to TRBJ2-3, with TRBD2 matching 7 bases. In germline, CDR1 is SGHRS, CDR2 YFSETQ. This CDR3 spans 15 amino acids. Trimming at V came to 6 bases and at J to 1 base, leaving 8 bases not matched to a gene. CDR3 coding DNA: TGCGCCAGCACCAACCGGGACTACGGCACAGATACGCAGTATTTT. This codes for CASTNRDYGTDTQYF.

DNA for the CDR3: TGTGCCAGCAACCTCCCCCGGGGGGCCGGGGAGCTGTTTTTT. Protein: CASNLPRGAGELFF. The gene calls are TRBV28 and TRBJ2-2, with 7 bases identical to TRBD2. Germline-derived CDR1 and CDR2 are MDHEN and SYDVKM. V trimming: 7 bases; J trimming: 6 bases; junction bases outside the gene matches: 8. This CDR3 is 14 amino acids long.

At least ten counts were recorded for this clonotype. This rearrangement joins TRBV7-8 to TRBJ1-5, with a tentative D call TRBD1 (6 bases). CDR1 is SGHVS and CDR2 is FQNEAQ in the germline V gene. Trimming removed 1 base at V and 7 bases at J, with 8 bases between. This CDR3 is built from 13 residues. This CDR3 reads CASSLDREQPQHF. The CDR3 nucleotides are TGTGCCAGCAGCTTAGACAGGGAACAGCCCCAGCATTTT.

V usage is TRBV12-3 or TRBV12-4 and J usage is TRBJ2-7; 7 bases are shared with TRBD1. V trimming: 2 bases; J trimming: 4 bases; junction bases outside the gene matches: 5. The CDR3 extends over 14 amino acids. The chain's CDR3 is CASSLQGDLYEQYF. The CDR3 DNA reads TGTGCCAGCAGTTTACAGGGGGATTTGTACGAGCAGTACTTC.

This clonotype was seen more than once but under ten times. The chain carries TRBV6-5 and TRBJ2-7; 11 bases fit TRBD2. J lost 3 bases, V lost 1 base, and 5 bases had no gene match. CDR3 length: 16 amino acids. CDR1 and CDR2 (germline): MNHEY, SVGAGI. The CDR3 region has the DNA TGTGCCAGCAGTTACTTTCTAGCGGGGGGACGCTACGAGCAGTACTTC. Protein sequence: CASSYFLAGGRYEQYF.

Only a few counts were recorded for this clonotype. V is TRBV21-1 and J is TRBJ2-5; TRBD1 is taken as the D call from the table, unchecked against the DNA. TRBV21-1 is given as a pseudogene. This CDR3 region has 13 residues. The CDR3 nucleotides read TGTGCCAGCAGCGTGGGGCTTGGGGAGACCCAGTACTTC. This translates into CASSVGLGETQYF.